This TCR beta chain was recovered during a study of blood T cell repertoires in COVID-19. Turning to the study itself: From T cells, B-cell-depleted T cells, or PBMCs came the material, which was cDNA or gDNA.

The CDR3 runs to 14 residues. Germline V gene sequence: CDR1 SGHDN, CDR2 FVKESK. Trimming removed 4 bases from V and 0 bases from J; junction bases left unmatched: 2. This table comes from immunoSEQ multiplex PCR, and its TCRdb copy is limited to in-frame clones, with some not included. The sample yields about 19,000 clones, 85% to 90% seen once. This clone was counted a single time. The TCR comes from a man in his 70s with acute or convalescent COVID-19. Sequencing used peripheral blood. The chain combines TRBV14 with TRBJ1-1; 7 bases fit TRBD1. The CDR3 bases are TGTGCCAGCAGCCTTGACAGGGTGAACACTGAAGCTTTCTTT. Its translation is CASSLDRVNTEAFF.